What follows is one T cell receptor beta chain and its context. Checkpoint therapy with ipilimumab 1 mg/kg began 14 to 28 days after transplant. Patients got 3 mg/kg IV nivolumab weeks 1, 4, 7, 10, then biweekly through week 26. Germline CDR1 is SGHRS and CDR2 is YFSETQ. This CDR3 comprises 17 residues. V lost 4 bases to trimming and J lost 0 bases; unmatched junction nucleotides: 7. The sample originates from a study of ipilimumab plus nivolumab after autologous stem cell transplantation. Method: immunoSEQ multiplex PCR; TCRdb's copy keeps in-frame clones and lacks some. The sample lists 650 or so clones; about 70% were seen once.

The starting material was PBMCs, obtained in a trial of ipilimumab plus nivolumab as post-transplant consolidation. This TCR came from a male donor with diffuse large B-cell lymphoma. This chain joins TRBV5-1 and TRBJ2-6; 7 nucleotides line up with TRBD1. The CDR3 is CASSGPGTDSGANVLTF. In DNA, the CDR3 is TGCGCCAGCAGCGGGCCCGGGACAGACTCTGGGGCCAACGTCCTGACTTTC.